This TCR beta chain was found in a study of blood T cell repertoires in COVID-19. Sequenced by immunoSEQ multiplex PCR; TCRdb stores in-frame clones only, minus some. The top ten hold roughly a fifth of the sample, which has approximately 66,000 clones, around 79% seen once. V lost 3 bases to trimming and J lost 7 bases; unmatched junction nucleotides: 11. There are 14 residues in the CDR3. Germline-derived CDR1 and CDR2 are SQVTM and ANQGSEA. This sequence joins TRBV29-1 and TRBJ2-5; 7 bases are shared with TRBD1. The TCR was taken from a man aged 55 to 70 with acute or convalescent COVID-19. The sample consisted of peripheral blood. CDR3: CSVDLGDRVGTQYF. The DNA for the CDR3 is TGCAGCGTTGATTTGGGCGACAGGGTAGGGACCCAGTACTTC.